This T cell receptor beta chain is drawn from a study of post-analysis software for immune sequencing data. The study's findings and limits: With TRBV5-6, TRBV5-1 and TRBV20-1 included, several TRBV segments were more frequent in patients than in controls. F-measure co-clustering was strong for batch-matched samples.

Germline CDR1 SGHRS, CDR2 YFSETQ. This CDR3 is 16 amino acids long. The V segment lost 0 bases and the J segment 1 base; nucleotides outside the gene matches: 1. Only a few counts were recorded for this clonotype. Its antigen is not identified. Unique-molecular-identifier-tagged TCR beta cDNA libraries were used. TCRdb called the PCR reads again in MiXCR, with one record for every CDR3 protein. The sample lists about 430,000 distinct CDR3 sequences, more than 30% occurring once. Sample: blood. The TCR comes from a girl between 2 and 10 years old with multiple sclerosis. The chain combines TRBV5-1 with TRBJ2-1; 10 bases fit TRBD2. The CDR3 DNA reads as TGCGCCAGCAGCTTGGAACTAGCGGGATCCTACAATGAGCAGTTCTTC. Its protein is CASSLELAGSYNEQFF.